This TCR beta chain comes out of a study of Ad26.COV2.S vaccination and SARS-CoV-2 variants. General study points: Spike-specific responses of CD8+ and CD4+ T cells were reported to display substantial breadth after vaccination.

The sample's treatment: about 20 received Ad26.COV2.S at low or high dose, single or two shots; 5 received placebo; per-sample allocation not given. Collection of the samples took place on day 63 after the first injection of vaccine or placebo. A Boston adult aged 18-55 years was the donor. Regarding this clone: Its matching antigen is unknown.

There are 15 residues in the CDR3. Germline CDR1 is MNHEY and CDR2 is SVGAGI. With 5 bases removed from V and 4 bases from J, the gap between germline ends came to 15 bases. The data were produced by immunoSEQ multiplex PCR, yet TCRdb's version contains in-frame clones alone and is incomplete. Altogether roughly 500,000 clones are present, approximately 89% being singletons, with the ten largest covering approximately 2.5%. V usage is TRBV6-5 and J usage is TRBJ1-3, with TRBD1 as a possible D gene (5 bases). This receptor was taken from a person aged 18-60 years who received the Ad26.COV2.S COVID-19 vaccine or a placebo. This specimen was peripheral blood, taken in a trial of Ad26.COV2.S vaccine versus placebo. CDR3 bases: TGTGCCAGCAGTCGTACCGGGACCGTAGGAAACACCATATATTTT. Translated, it gives CASSRTGTVGNTIYF.